A selection of T cell receptor beta chains follows, all from one sample in a study of CD8+CD57+ T cells in acquired aplastic anemia. TCRdb re-derived calls from the reads in MiXCR, one entry per CDR3 protein. The sample holds about 160,000 distinct CDR3 sequences, 71% seen once. What was sequenced was sorted CD4+, CD8+, or CD8+CD57+ T cells (not recorded which) from PBMCs. All receptors come from a human donor with aplastic anemia. Each CDR3 is given with its conserved first and last residue. Fields, in order: D gene, clone size, J gene, V gene, CDR3 DNA, CDR3 protein. D genes are given only for firm matches. For some rows the clone size is stated as once, few or many, or as a class when expanded; others skip it.

TRBD1	-	TRBJ2-7	TRBV15	TGTGCCACCAGCAGAGGTGGGACAGGCTTCTACGAGCAGTACTTC	CATSRGGTGFYEQYF
-	-	TRBJ1-3	TRBV5-1	TGCGCCTCCTCCTCGGGGGGCTCGGGAAACACCATATATTTT	CASSSGGSGNTIYF
TRBD2	-	TRBJ2-1	TRBV15	TGTGCCACCAGCAGAGACGAGTATTCGGGGGGCTACAATGAGCAGTTCTTC	CATSRDEYSGGYNEQFF
-	-	TRBJ2-2	TRBV2	TGTGCCAGCAGTGAAGGACTGTGGGCGGGCGGGGAGCTGTTTTTT	CASSEGLWAGGELFF
-	few	TRBJ1-1	TRBV9	TGTGCCAGCAGCCCGCCAACAGGTGGGGAAGCTTTCTTT	CASSPPTGGEAFF
TRBD2	-	TRBJ2-7	TRBV20-1	TGCAGTGCTAGAGATCCTAGCGGGAGCAACGAGCAGTACTTC	CSARDPSGSNEQYF
-	once	TRBJ1-5	TRBV5-6	TGTGCCAGCAGCTTGGACGCAGGATCCAATCAGCCCCAGCATTTT	CASSLDAGSNQPQHF
-	-	TRBJ2-2	TRBV7-9	TGTGCCAGCAGTCTAGGGGAGCTGTTTTTT	CASSLGELFF
-	-	TRBJ2-7	TRBV12-3/TRBV12-4	TGTGCCAGCAGGGACAGTCACCTGGTCGAGCAGTACTTC	CASRDSHLVEQYF
TRBD1	-	TRBJ2-4	TRBV15	TGTGCCACCAGCAGAGGACAGGGGATTTGGCAGTACTTC	CATSRGQGIWQYF
-	-	TRBJ2-5	TRBV9	TGTGCCAGCAGTGAAGCCTCAGGCACCCAGTACTTC	CASSEASGTQYF
-	once	TRBJ1-5	TRBV29-1	TGCAGCGTGACTGTGGGAGGGGAACAGCCCCAGCATTTT	CSVTVGGEQPQHF
-	once	TRBJ1-2	TRBV15	TGTGCCACCAGCAGAGATAGGGGGTTCTATGGCTACACCTTC	CATSRDRGFYGYTF
-	-	TRBJ2-3	TRBV6-1	TGTGCCAGCAGTGAGTATGACGGGAGTGGGGGTGAGCAGTATTTT	CASSEYDGSGGEQYF
TRBD2	-	TRBJ2-5	TRBV20-1	TGCAGTGCCGTTAGCGGGGGGGGGGAGACCCAGTACTTC	CSAVSGGGETQYF
TRBD1	-	TRBJ1-6	TRBV7-3	TGTGCCAGCAGCTTAACGGGAGGACAGGGGGCGCGGAATTCACCCCTCCACTTT	CASSLTGGQGARNSPLHF
-	-	TRBJ2-3	TRBV2	TGTGCCAGCAGTTCGGACGGGTTACGCACAGATACGCAGTATTTT	CASSSDGLRTDTQYF
-	-	TRBJ1-2	TRBV9	TGTGCCAGCAGCTCGGGACAACACAAGACTAACTATGGCTACACCTTC	CASSSGQHKTNYGYTF
TRBD1	once	TRBJ1-5	TRBV20-1	TGCAGTGCCTACCGGACAGGGCGGAATCAGCCCCAGCATTTT	CSAYRTGRNQPQHF
TRBD1	few	TRBJ2-7	TRBV20-1	TGCAGTGCTCAACCGGGACAGGGACTCTTCGAGCAGTACTTC	CSAQPGQGLFEQYF
-	few	TRBJ2-7	TRBV2	TGTGCCAGCAGTGAAGCGCGTCTGCAGGGAGAGGGCGAGCAGTACTTC	CASSEARLQGEGEQYF
-	-	TRBJ2-7	TRBV29-1	TGCAGCGTCAACGAGCAGTACTTC	CSVNEQYF
-	once	TRBJ1-6	TRBV2	TGTGCCAGCAGCTCACAGGGTTTCTATAATTCACCCCTCCACTTT	CASSSQGFYNSPLHF
-	once	TRBJ1-5	TRBV29-1	TGCAGCGTAACACGGGGGGCCGGCAATCAGCCCCAGCATTTT	CSVTRGAGNQPQHF
-	few	TRBJ1-5	TRBV9	TGTGCCAGCAGCACCAGGACAGCCGTTTATAGCAATCAGCCCCAGCATTTT	CASSTRTAVYSNQPQHF
-	-	TRBJ2-7	TRBV6-1	TGTGCCAGCACTAACAGGGTCCACTACGAGCAGTACTTC	CASTNRVHYEQYF
-	-	TRBJ1-2	TRBV3-1	TGTGCCAGCAGCCCGACCGGTCACGGATTGAACTATGGCTACACCTTC	CASSPTGHGLNYGYTF
TRBD1	-	TRBJ1-2	TRBV7-6	TGTGCCAGCAGCCTTGGCAGGGGGCCTGGCTACACCTTC	CASSLGRGPGYTF
-	-	TRBJ2-5	TRBV29-1	TGCAGCGTTGTGGGGGGGGGCAGCCAAGAGACCCAGTACTTC	CSVVGGGSQETQYF
-	-	TRBJ1-2	TRBV18	TGTGCCAGCTCACCACGGGCGGGGGCTCGTAACTATGGCTACACCTTC	CASSPRAGARNYGYTF
-	-	TRBJ1-4	TRBV15	TGTGCCACCTCCCCTGGAAGAGGGGCGGCTAATGAAAAACTGTTTTTT	CATSPGRGAANEKLFF
-	-	TRBJ2-5	TRBV7-2	TGTGCCAGCAGCTTAGGAGGACAGCGGAGGGAGACCCAGTACTTC	CASSLGGQRRETQYF
-	-	TRBJ2-3	TRBV2	TGTGCCAGCAGTGAGGCAGACACCACAGATACGCAGTATTTT	CASSEADTTDTQYF
TRBD1	-	TRBJ2-2	TRBV10-3	TGTGCCATCAGCCGCGGACAGGGAAGCGCCGGGGAGCTGTTTTTT	CAISRGQGSAGELFF
-	-	TRBJ2-7	TRBV20-1	TGCAGTGCTAGGGTTGGACCTAGCGAGCAGTACTTC	CSARVGPSEQYF
-	-	TRBJ2-2	TRBV5-1	TGCGCCAGCAGCTTGGCAGGGGCGAGCACCGGGGAGCTGTTTTTT	CASSLAGASTGELFF
-	-	TRBJ1-5	TRBV20-1	TGCAGTGCTAGCAGGTTATATAGCAATCAGCCCCAGCATTTT	CSASRLYSNQPQHF
TRBD1	-	TRBJ1-4	TRBV10-3	TGTGCCATCAGTGCGCGACAGGGGAGAGACGAACTGTTTTTT	CAISARQGRDELFF
-	-	TRBJ2-5	TRBV29-1	TGCAGCGTTGAAAGGGAGACCCAGTACTTC	CSVERETQYF
-	-	TRBJ1-2	TRBV7-9	TGTGCCAGCACCCCTGTGACAGATAACTATGGCTACACCTTC	CASTPVTDNYGYTF
-	-	TRBJ2-1	TRBV7-9	TGTGCCAGCAGATCAAACAATGAGCAGTTCTTC	CASRSNNEQFF
TRBD1	-	TRBJ2-3	TRBV29-1	TGCAGCGTTGCCACCGGGACAGGGAGAACAGATACGCAGTATTTT	CSVATGTGRTDTQYF
-	-	TRBJ2-5	TRBV5-5	TGTGCCAGCAGCGTATTCCAAGAGACCCAGTACTTC	CASSVFQETQYF
-	-	TRBJ2-7	TRBV7-2	TGTGCCAGCCGCTTAGGTTACTCCTCCTACGAGCAGTACTTC	CASRLGYSSYEQYF
-	-	TRBJ1-1	TRBV19	TGTGCCAGTACCGACTTAGGTGGCGGAGCTTTCTTT	CASTDLGGGAFF
-	-	TRBJ1-1	TRBV7-7	TGTGCTAGCAGCTTAGCCCCCCTTAGCCCCACATCGAACACTGAAGCTTTCTTT	CASSLAPLSPTSNTEAFF